A single sample gave rise to the 7 T cell receptor beta chains below, sequenced in a study of cytomegalovirus exposure and HLA in healthy donors. The PCR contained 60 Vbeta and 13 Jbeta primers. Produced via immunoSEQ multiplex PCR; TCRdb's table is partial and in-frame only. In the table there are about 200,000 clones, roughly four fifths of which are singletons. Sequenced material: PBMCs. These receptors all come from a girl aged 5-17 years in good health and CMV-seronegative.

This chain links TRBV27 with TRBJ1-3; a weak D match, TRBD1 (5 bases). From germline, CDR1 is MNHEY and CDR2 SMNVEV (reference sequence). The length of the CDR3 is 15 residues. V was shortened by 6 bases and J by 8 bases, with 20 bases between the two germline ends. In nucleotides, the CDR3 is TGTGCCAGCAGGGGACGAGGACGGGAGAGGGACACCATATATTTT. As protein: CASRGRGRERDTIYF.

V gene TRBV27 combines with J gene TRBJ1-2; tentative D call: TRBD1 (5 bases). V lost 2 bases to trimming and J lost 4 bases, with 14 bases between them. The CDR3 covers 15 residues. In germline, CDR1 is MNHEY, CDR2 SMNVEV (reference sequence). CDR3 sequence (DNA): TGTGCCAGCAGTTTAGGGGCAGGGCCCCTCTATGGCTACACCTTC. Protein: CASSLGAGPLYGYTF.

The chain uses TRBV7-9 and TRBJ2-7; tentatively, D is TRBD2 (6 bases). Germline loops: CDR1 SEHNR, CDR2 FQNEAQ (reference sequence). The CDR3 is 14 amino acids. Trimming took off 5 bases at V and 4 bases at J, with 15 bases between the two ends. The DNA of the CDR3 is TGTGCCAGCAGCAGGAGGCTGGGAGGTTACGAGCAGTACTTC. The encoded protein is CASSRRLGGYEQYF.

The chain uses TRBV9 and TRBJ1-4; 10 nucleotides agree with TRBD1. This CDR3 spans 15 amino acids. Germline CDR1 reads SGDLS; CDR2 reads YYNGEE. V trimming: 0 bases; J trimming: 8 bases; junction bases outside the gene matches: 4. In nucleotides, the CDR3 is TGTGCCAGCAGCGTAGGGGACAGGGGTGGGGAAAAACTGTTTTTT. This gives the protein CASSVGDRGGEKLFF.

The gene calls are TRBV28 and TRBJ2-7; 8 nucleotides line up with TRBD1. The germline V gene has CDR1 MDHEN and CDR2 SYDVKM. V trimming: 6 bases; J trimming: 0 bases; junction bases outside the gene matches: 4. The length of the CDR3 is 14 residues. The CDR3 loop is CASRIRGLSYEQYF. DNA of the CDR3: TGTGCCAGCAGAATCAGGGGGCTCTCCTACGAGCAGTACTTC.

The genes are TRBV2 and TRBJ2-1; the match to TRBD2 covers 11 bases. V lost 5 bases to trimming and J lost 9 bases; unmatched junction nucleotides: 9. The germline CDR1 and CDR2 sequences are SNHLY and FYNNEI. The CDR3 length is 15 residues. This chain's CDR3 is CASSRTSGSQSEQFF. In DNA form, the CDR3 reads TGTGCCAGCAGTCGAACTAGCGGGAGTCAGAGTGAGCAGTTCTTC.

V gene TRBV6-6 combines with J gene TRBJ2-7; 10 bases match TRBD1. V lost 5 bases and J lost 4; bases outside the gene matches: 5. Germline CDR1 and CDR2: MNHNY and SVGAGI (reference sequence). The CDR3 runs to 14 residues. As DNA, the CDR3 is TGTGCCAGCAGTAGCCCGGACAGGGGGTACGAGCAGTACTTC. Its protein is CASSSPDRGYEQYF.